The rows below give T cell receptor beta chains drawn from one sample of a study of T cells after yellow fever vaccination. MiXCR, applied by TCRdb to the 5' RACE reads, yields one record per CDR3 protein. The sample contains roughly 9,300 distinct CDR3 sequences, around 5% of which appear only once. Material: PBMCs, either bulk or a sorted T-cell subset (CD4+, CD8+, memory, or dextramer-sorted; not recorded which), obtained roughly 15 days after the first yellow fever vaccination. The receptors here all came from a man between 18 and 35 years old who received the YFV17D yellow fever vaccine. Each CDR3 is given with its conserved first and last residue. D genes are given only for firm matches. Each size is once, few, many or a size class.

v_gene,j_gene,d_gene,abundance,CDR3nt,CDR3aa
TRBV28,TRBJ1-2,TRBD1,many,TGTGCCAGCAGTCCGGACAGGGGGCGAGGCTACACCTTC,CASSPDRGRGYTF
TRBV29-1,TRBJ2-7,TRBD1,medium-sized,TGCAGCGTTGAAGGGACAGGGTTCTACGAGCAGTACTTC,CSVEGTGFYEQYF
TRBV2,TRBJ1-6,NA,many,TGTGCCAGCAGACGGGGCTTTGGGAATTCACCCCTCCACTTT,CASRRGFGNSPLHF
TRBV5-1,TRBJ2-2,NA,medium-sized,TGCGCCAGCAGCCAGGGGACGAACACCGGGGAGCTGTTTTTT,CASSQGTNTGELFF
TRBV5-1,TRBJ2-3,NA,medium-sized,TGCGCCAGCAGCTTGGCCACACGAAGCACAGATACGCAGTATTTT,CASSLATRSTDTQYF
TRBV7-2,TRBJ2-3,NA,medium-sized,TGTGCCAGCAGCTTAAGCAGGGGTACGGCAGATACGCAGTATTTT,CASSLSRGTADTQYF
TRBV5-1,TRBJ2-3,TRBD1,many,TGCGCCAGCAGCTTGCGACAGGGGTCAGATACGCAGTATTTT,CASSLRQGSDTQYF
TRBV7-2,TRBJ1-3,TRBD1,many,TGTGCCAGCAGCTTAGAGGGGGCGCAGGGAAACACCATATATTTT,CASSLEGAQGNTIYF
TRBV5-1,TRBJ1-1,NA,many,TGCGCCAGCAGCTGGGACGGGGGGAACACTGAAGCTTTCTTT,CASSWDGGNTEAFF
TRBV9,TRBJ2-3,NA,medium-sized,TGTGCCAGCAGCGCGCCCTTGGGGGGACTCACAGATACGCAGTATTTT,CASSAPLGGLTDTQYF
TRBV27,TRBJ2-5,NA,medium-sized,TGTGCCAGCAGTTTGAGGCGATTTGGGGAGACCCAGTACTTC,CASSLRRFGETQYF
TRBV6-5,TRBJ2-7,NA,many,TGTGCCAGCAGCAAGACCCCAGGGCTGTCCTACGAGCAGTACTTC,CASSKTPGLSYEQYF
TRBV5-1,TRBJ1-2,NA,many,TGCGCCAGCAGCTTGGGTCTCGTCGGGGCTAACTATGGCTACACCTTC,CASSLGLVGANYGYTF
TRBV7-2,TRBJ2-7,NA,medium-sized,TGTGCCAGCAGCTTACGATACGAGCAGTACTTC,CASSLRYEQYF
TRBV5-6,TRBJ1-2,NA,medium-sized,TGTGCCAGCAGCTTGTGGGAAAGTGGCTACACCTTC,CASSLWESGYTF
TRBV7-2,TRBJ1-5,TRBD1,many,TGTGCCAGCAGCTCGTCACAGGGGATGAATCAGCCCCAGCATTTT,CASSSSQGMNQPQHF
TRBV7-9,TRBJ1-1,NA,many,TGTGCCATGGGGGGACGCGGGGACACTGAAGCTTTCTTT,CAMGGRGDTEAFF
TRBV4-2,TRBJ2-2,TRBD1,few,TGTGCCAGCAGCCAAGACCCCCAGGGGGTCGGGGAGCTGTTTTTT,CASSQDPQGVGELFF
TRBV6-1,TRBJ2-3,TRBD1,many,TGTGCCAGCAAGAGGGACAGGGATTTTCATACGCAGTATTTT,CASKRDRDFHTQYF
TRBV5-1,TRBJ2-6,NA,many,TGCGCCAGCAGCTTCGGATCCGGGGCCAACGTCCTGACTTTC,CASSFGSGANVLTF
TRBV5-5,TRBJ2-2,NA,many,TGTGCCAGCAGCTGGGGCAGGGCTGCGAACACCGGGGAGCTGTTTTTT,CASSWGRAANTGELFF
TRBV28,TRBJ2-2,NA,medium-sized,TGTGCCAGCAGTTTCCCGAACACCGGGGAGCTGTTTTTT,CASSFPNTGELFF
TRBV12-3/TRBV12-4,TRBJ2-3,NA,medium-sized,TGTGCCAGCAGTCTTGACCAGACGTATACGCAGTATTTT,CASSLDQTYTQYF
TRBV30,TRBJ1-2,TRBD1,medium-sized,TGTGCCTGCGATTGGACAGGGGTATCGTATGGCTACACCTTC,CACDWTGVSYGYTF
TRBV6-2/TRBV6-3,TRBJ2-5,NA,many,TGTGCCAGCAGTTACGGGACTGCCGGGCTACCCCAGTACTTC,CASSYGTAGLPQYF
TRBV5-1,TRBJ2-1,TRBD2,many,TGCGCCAGCAGCTCCAGCGGGGGGCCGCCTTCGAGCTCCTACAATGAGCAGTTCTTC,CASSSSGGPPSSSYNEQFF
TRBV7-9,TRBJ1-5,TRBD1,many,TGTGCCAGCAGCTTGGGACAGGGCACGCAGCCCCAGCATTTT,CASSLGQGTQPQHF
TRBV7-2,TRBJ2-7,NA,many,TGTGCCAGCAGCCAGGGCTACCAGCGGGACGAGCAGTACTTC,CASSQGYQRDEQYF
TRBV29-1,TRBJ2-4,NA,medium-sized,TGCAGCGTTGAAGAGGGGAACAAAAACATTCAGTACTTC,CSVEEGNKNIQYF